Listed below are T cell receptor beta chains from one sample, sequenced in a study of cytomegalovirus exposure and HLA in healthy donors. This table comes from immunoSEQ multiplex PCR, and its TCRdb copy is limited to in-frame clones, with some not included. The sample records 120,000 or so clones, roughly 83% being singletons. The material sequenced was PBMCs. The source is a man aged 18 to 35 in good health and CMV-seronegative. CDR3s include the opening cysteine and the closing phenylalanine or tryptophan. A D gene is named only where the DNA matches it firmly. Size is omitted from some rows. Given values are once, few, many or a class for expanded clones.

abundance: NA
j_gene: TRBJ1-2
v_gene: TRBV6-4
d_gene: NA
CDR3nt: TGTGCCAGCAGTGACTCCGTGCGTTGCGGCTACACCTTC
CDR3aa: CASSDSVRCGYTF

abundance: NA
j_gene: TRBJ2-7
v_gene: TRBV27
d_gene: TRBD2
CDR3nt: TGTGCCAGCAGTTCCCTCGGGGGACTAGCGGGATACGAGCAGTACTTC
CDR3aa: CASSSLGGLAGYEQYF

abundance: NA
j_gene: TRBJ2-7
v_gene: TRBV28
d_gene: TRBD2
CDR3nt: TGTGCCAGCAGTTTGTCGCTGACTAGCGGGATAGCCTACGAGCAGTACTTC
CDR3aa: CASSLSLTSGIAYEQYF

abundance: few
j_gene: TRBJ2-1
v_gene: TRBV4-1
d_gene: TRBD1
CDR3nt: TGCGCCAGCAGCCACCTAGGACAGGTGGGAAATGAGCAGTTCTTC
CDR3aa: CASSHLGQVGNEQFF

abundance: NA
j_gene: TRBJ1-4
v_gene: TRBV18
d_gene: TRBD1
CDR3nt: TGTGCCAGCTCACCGGACAGGGCGGCTAATGAAAAACTGTTTTTT
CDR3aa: CASSPDRAANEKLFF

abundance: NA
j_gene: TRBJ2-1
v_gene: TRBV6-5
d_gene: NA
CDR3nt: TGTGCCAGCAGTCCCGAGAGCGGCTCCTACAATGAGCAGTTCTTC
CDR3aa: CASSPESGSYNEQFF

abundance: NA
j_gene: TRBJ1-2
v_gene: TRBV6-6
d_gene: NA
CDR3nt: TGTGCCAGCAGTTACTCGGAGATCTATGGCTACACCTTC
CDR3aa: CASSYSEIYGYTF

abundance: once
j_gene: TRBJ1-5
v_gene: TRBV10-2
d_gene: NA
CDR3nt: TGCGCCAGCAGTGCCAGGGTAAATCAGCCCCAGCATTTT
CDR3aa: CASSARVNQPQHF

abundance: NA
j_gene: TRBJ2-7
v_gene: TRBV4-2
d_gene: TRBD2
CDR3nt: TGTGCCAGCAGCCAGCCAACTAGCGGGAGCTACGAGCAGTACTTC
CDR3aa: CASSQPTSGSYEQYF

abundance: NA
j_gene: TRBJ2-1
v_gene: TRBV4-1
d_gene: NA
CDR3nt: TGCGCCAGCAGCCTCGTGGGGAGTGACGATGAGCAGTTCTTC
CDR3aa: CASSLVGSDDEQFF

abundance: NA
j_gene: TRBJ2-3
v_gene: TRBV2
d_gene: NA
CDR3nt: TGTGCCAGCAGTGGACTCAGCGACGATCTCACAGATACGCAGTATTTT
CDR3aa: CASSGLSDDLTDTQYF

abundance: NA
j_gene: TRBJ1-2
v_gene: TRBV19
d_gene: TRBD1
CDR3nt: TGTGCCAGCGCAGGACAGGGCGGCTATGGCTACACCTTC
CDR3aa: CASAGQGGYGYTF

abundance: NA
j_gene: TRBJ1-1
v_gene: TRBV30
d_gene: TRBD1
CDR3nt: TGTGCCTCCCCCGGGCCAGGGGGGGAAGCTTTCTTT
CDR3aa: CASPGPGGEAFF

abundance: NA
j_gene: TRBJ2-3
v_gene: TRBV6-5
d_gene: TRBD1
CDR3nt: TGTGCCAGCAGTTATTGGGACAGGGGCACAGATACGCAGTATTTT
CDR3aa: CASSYWDRGTDTQYF

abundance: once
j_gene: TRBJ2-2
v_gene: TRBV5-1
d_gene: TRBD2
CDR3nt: TGCGCCAGCAGCTACCGGGTGGGACTAGCGGCTGTCGGGGAGCTGTTTTTT
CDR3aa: CASSYRVGLAAVGELFF

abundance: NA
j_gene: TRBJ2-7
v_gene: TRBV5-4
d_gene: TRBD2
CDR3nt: TGTGCCAGCAGCTCTTTAGCGGGAGGTTCCTACGAGCAGTACTTC
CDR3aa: CASSSLAGGSYEQYF

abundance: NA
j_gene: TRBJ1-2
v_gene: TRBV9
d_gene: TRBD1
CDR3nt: TGTGCCAGCAGCGTCTCGGACAGGGTCCATGGCTACACCTTC
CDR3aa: CASSVSDRVHGYTF

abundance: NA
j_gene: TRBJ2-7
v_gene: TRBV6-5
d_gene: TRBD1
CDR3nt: TGTGCCAGCAGTTACCGGCGACAGGGGGGGGTGCAGTACTTC
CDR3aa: CASSYRRQGGVQYF

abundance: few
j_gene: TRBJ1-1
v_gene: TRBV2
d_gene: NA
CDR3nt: TGTGCCAGCAGTGACGGCGGGAACACTGAAGCTTTCTTT
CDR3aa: CASSDGGNTEAFF

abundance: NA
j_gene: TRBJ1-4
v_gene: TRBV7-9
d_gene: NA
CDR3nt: TGTGCCAGCAGCTTAGTTGGGCAGGGACTTAATGAAAAACTGTTTTTT
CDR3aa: CASSLVGQGLNEKLFF

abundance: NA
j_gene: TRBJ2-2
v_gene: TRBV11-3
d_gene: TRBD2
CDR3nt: TGTGCCAGCAGCTTAGCACTAGCGGGCTGGGGGGAGCTGTTTTTT
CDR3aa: CASSLALAGWGELFF

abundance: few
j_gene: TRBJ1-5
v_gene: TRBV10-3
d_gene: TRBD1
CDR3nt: TGTGCCATCAGGGACAGGGATGGAAGCAATCAGCCCCAGCATTTT
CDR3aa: CAIRDRDGSNQPQHF

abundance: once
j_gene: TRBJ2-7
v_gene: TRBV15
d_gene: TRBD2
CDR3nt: TGTGCCACCAGTCTAGCGGGAGGGCTAGAATACGAGCAGTACTTC
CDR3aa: CATSLAGGLEYEQYF

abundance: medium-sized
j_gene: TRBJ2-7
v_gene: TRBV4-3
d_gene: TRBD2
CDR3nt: TGCGCCAGCAGCCAAGATCGACCGGGACTAGCGGGAGCCCACGAGCAGTACTTC
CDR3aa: CASSQDRPGLAGAHEQYF

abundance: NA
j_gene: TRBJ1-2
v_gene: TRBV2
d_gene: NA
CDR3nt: TGTGCCAGCCCCGGAGAAGGCTACACCTTC
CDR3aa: CASPGEGYTF

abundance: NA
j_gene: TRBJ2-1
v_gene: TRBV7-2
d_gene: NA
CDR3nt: TGTGCCAGCAGCGGATTGGCCGGAGGGTCCTTCTACAATGAGCAGTTCTTC
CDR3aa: CASSGLAGGSFYNEQFF

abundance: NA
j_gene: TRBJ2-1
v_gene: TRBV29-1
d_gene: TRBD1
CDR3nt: TGCAGCGCCTCGGGACAGTCTTACAATGAGCAGTTCTTC
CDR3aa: CSASGQSYNEQFF

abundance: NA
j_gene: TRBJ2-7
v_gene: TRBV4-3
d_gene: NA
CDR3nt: TGCGCCAGCAGCCTTTTAGGGACAAGGTCCTACGAGCAGTACTTC
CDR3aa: CASSLLGTRSYEQYF

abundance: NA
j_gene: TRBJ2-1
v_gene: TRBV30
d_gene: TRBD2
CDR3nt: TGTGCCTGGGGATGGGTGGGAGGGTACAATGAGCAGTTCTTC
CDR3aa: CAWGWVGGYNEQFF

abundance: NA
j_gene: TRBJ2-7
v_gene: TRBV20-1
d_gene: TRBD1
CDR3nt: TGCAGTTGGACAGGGCCCTACGAGCAGTACTTC
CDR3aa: CSWTGPYEQYF

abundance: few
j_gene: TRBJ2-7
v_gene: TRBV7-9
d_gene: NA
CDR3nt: TGTGCCAGCAGCCCGGGACACTACGAGCAGTACTTC
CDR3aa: CASSPGHYEQYF

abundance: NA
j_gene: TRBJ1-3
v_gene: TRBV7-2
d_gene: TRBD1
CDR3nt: TGTGCCAGCAGCTCCCAGGGGGCTGGAAACACCATATATTTT
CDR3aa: CASSSQGAGNTIYF